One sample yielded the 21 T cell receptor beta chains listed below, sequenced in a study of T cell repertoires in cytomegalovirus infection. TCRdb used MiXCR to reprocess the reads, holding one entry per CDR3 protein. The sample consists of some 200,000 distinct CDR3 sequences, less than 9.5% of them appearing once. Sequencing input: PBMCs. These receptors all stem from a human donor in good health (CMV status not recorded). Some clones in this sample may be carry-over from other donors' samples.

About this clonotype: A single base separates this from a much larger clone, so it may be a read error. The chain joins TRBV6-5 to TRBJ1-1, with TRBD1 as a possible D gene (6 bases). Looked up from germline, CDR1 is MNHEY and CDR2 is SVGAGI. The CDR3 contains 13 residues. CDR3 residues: CASTKQGATEDFF. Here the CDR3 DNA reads TGTGCCAGCACGAAACAGGGTGCGACTGAAGATTTCTTT.

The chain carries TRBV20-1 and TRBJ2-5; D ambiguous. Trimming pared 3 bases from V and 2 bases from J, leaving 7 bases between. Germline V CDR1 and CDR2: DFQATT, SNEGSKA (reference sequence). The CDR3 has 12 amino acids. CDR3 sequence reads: CSASGPQETQYF. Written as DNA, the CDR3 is TGCAGTGCTAGTGGTCCTCAAGAGACCCAGTACTTC.

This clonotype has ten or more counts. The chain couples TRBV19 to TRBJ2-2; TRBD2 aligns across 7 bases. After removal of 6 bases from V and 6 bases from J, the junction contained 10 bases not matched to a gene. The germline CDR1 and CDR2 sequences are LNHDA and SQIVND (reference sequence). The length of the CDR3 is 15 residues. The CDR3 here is CASSSPTSHSGELFF. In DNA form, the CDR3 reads TGTGCCAGTAGCTCCCCGACTAGCCACTCCGGGGAGCTGTTTTTT. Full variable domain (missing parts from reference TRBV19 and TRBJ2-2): DGGITQSPKYLFRKEGQNVTLSCEQNLNHDAMYWYRQDPGQGLRLIYYSQIVNDFQKGDIAEGYSVSREKKESFPLTVTSAQKNPTAFYLCASSSPTSHSGELFFGEGSRLTVL.

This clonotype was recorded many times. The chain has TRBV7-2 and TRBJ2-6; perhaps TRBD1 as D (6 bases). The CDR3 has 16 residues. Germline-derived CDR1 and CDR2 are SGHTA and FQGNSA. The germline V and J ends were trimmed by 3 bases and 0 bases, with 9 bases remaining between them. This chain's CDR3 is CASSLDSSSGANVLTF. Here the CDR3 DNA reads TGTGCCAGCAGCTTGGACAGTAGCTCTGGGGCCAACGTCCTGACTTTC.

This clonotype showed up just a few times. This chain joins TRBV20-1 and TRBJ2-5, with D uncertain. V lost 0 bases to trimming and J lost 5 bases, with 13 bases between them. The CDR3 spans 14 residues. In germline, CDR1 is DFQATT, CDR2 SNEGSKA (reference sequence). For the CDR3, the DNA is TGCAGTGCTAGAGAAATAGTGTTGGTGGAGACCCAGTACTTC. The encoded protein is CSAREIVLVETQYF.

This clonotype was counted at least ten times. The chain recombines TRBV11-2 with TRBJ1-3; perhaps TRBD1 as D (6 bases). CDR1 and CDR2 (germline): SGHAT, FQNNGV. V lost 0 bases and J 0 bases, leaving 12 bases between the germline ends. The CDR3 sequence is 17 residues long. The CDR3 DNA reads TGTGCCAGCAGCTTAGATCCGGACAGCCGCTCTGGAAACACCATATATTTT. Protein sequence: CASSLDPDSRSGNTIYF. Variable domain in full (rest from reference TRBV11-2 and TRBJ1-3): EAGVAQSPRYKIIEKRQSVAFWCNPISGHATLYWYQQILGQGPKLLIQFQNNGVVDDSQLPKDRFSAERLKGVDSTLKIQPAKLEDSAVYLCASSLDPDSRSGNTIYFGEGSWLTVV.

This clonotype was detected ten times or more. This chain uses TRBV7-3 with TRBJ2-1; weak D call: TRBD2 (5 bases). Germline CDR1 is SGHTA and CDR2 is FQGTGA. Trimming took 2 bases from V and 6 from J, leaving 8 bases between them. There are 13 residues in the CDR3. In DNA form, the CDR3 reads TGTGCCAGCAGCTTACTAGCCCCCAATGAGCAGTTCTTC. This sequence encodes CASSLLAPNEQFF.

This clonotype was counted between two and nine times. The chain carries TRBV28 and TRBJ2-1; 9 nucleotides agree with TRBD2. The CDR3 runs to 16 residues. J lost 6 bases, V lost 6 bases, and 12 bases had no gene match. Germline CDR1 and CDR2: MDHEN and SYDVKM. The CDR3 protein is CASRSLIGLASNEQFF. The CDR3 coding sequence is TGTGCCAGCAGAAGTTTAATAGGACTAGCGTCCAATGAGCAGTTCTTC.

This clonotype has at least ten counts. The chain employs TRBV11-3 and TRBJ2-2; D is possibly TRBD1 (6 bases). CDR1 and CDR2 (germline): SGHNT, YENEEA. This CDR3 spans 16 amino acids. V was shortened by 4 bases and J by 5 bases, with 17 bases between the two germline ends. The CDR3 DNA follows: TGTGCCAGCAGCTCCGTCACAGGGTATGGGACCGGGGAGCTGTTTTTT. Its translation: CASSSVTGYGTGELFF.

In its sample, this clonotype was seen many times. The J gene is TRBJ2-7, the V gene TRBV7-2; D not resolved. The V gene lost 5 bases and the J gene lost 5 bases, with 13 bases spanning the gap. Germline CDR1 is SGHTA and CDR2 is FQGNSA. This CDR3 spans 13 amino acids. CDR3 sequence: CASSPPSRDEQYF. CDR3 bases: TGTGCCAGCAGCCCCCCGTCTAGAGACGAGCAGTACTTC.

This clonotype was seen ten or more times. The CDR3 loop reads CASSPVSSYNEQFF. The CDR3 bases are TGTGCCAGCAGTCCAGTTTCCTCCTACAATGAGCAGTTCTTC. The chain has TRBV27 and TRBJ2-1; D is uncertain. The CDR3 runs to 14 residues. From germline, CDR1 is MNHEY and CDR2 SMNVEV (reference sequence). Trimming stripped 5 bases from V and 0 bases from J, with 8 bases between.

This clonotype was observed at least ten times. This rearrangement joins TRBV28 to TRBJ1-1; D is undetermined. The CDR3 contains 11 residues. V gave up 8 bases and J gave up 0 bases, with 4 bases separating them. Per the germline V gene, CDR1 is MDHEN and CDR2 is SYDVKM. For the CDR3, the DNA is TGTGCCAGCCTCATGAACACTGAAGCTTTCTTT. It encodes CASLMNTEAFF.

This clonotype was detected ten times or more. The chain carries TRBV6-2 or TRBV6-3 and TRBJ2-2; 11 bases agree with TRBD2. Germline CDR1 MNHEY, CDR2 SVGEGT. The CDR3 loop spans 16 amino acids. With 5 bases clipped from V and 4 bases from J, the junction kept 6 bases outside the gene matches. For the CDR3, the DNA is TGTGCCAGCAGTCGTGGGACTAGCGGACGCACCGGGGAGCTGTTTTTT. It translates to CASSRGTSGRTGELFF.

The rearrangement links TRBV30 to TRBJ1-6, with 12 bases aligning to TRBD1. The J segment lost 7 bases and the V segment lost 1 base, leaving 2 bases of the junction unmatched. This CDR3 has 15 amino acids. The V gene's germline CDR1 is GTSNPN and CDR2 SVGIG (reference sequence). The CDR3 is CAWSAGTGGNSPLHF. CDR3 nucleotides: TGTGCCTGGAGTGCCGGGACAGGGGGCAATTCACCCCTCCACTTT.

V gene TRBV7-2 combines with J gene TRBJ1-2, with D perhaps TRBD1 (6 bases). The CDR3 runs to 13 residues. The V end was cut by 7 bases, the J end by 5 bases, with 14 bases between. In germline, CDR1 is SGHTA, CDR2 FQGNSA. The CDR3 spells CASTTNRVYGYTF. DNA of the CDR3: TGTGCCAGCACCACGAACAGGGTTTATGGCTACACCTTC.

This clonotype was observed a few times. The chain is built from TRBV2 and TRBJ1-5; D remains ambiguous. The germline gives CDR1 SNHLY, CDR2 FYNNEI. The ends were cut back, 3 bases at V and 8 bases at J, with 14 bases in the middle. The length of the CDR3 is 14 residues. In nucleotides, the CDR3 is TGTGCCAGCAGTGACTCAGGTCCGTCAAAGCCCCAGCATTTT. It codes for CASSDSGPSKPQHF.

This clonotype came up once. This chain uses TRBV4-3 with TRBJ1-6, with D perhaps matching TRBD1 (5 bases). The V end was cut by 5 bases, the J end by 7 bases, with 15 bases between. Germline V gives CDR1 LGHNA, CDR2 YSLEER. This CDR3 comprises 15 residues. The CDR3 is CASSKRGTRNSPLHF. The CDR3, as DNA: TGCGCCAGCAGCAAGAGGGGAACCCGGAATTCACCCCTCCACTTT.

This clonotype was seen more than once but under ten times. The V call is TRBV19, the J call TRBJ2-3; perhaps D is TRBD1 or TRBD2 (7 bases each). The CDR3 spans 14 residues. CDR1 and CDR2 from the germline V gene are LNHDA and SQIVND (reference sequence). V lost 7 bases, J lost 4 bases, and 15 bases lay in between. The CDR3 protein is CASKAGGAADTQYF. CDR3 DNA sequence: TGTGCCAGTAAGGCAGGGGGGGCGGCAGATACGCAGTATTTT.

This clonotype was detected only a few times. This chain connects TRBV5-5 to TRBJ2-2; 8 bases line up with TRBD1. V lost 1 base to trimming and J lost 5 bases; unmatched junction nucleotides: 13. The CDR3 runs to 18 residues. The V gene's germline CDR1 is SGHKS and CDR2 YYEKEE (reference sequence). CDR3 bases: TGTGCCAGCAGCTTGAGGCCGTTAACAGGGGGATGGACCGGGGAGCTGTTTTTT. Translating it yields CASSLRPLTGGWTGELFF. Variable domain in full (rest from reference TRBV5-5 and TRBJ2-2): DAGVTQSPTHLIKTRGQQVTLRCSPISGHKSVSWYQQVLGQGPQFIFQYYEKEERGRGNFPDRFSARQFPNYSSELNVNALLLGDSALYLCASSLRPLTGGWTGELFFGEGSRLTVL.

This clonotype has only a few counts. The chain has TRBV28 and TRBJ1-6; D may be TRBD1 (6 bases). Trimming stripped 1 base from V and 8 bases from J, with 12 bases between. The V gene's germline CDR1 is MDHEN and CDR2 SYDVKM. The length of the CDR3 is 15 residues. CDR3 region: CASSLYKGGDSPLHF. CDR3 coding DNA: TGTGCCAGCAGTTTATACAAAGGGGGTGATTCACCCCTCCACTTT. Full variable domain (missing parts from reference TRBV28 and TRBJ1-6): DVKVTQSSRYLVKRTGEKVFLECVQDMDHENMFWYRQDPGLGLRLIYFSYDVKMKEKGDIPEGYSVSREKKERFSLILESASTNQTSMYLCASSLYKGGDSPLHFGNGTRLTVT.

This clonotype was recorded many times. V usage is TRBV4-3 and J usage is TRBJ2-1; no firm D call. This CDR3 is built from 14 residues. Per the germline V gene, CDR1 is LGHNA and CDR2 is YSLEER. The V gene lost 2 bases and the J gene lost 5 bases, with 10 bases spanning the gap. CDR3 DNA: TGCGCCAGCAGCCAACTTTTAGGCGACAATGAGCAGTTCTTC. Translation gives CASSQLLGDNEQFF.